This TCR beta chain came from a study of T cell responses to AZD1222 COVID-19 vaccine. TCRdb's table, derived via immunoSEQ multiplex PCR, lists solely in-frame clones and lacks some. In the table there are about 120,000 clones, roughly 90% of which are singletons. The sample was peripheral blood, taken on day 0 of AZD1222 vaccination. The sequence derives from an adult in good health.

The CDR3 DNA is TGTGCCAGCTCACCTGGACAGGGAGCTGGAAACACCATATATTTT. Its translation is CASSPGQGAGNTIYF. J is TRBJ1-3 and V is TRBV18; 8 bases fit TRBD1. The germline CDR1 and CDR2 sequences are KGHSH and LQKENI. Trimming took 3 bases from V and 2 from J; bases not matched to a gene: 3. This CDR3 has 15 residues.